The 12 T cell receptor beta chains below all came from one sample that was sequenced in a study of blood T cell repertoires in COVID-19. Assay: immunoSEQ multiplex PCR; the TCRdb copy retains only in-frame clones and omits some. The sample has some 300,000 clones, approximately 86% seen once; the top ten hold over 10%. Source material: peripheral blood. The receptors come from a woman in her seventies with COVID-19, enrolled during active disease.

The table lists this clone with a few counts. The chain joins TRBV24-1 to TRBJ2-7; 7 positions match TRBD1. The CDR3 runs to 14 residues. With V trimmed by 6 bases and J by 1 base, 5 bases remained unmatched. Germline-derived CDR1 and CDR2 are KGHDR and SFDVKD. DNA for the CDR3: TGTGCCACCAGTCAACAGGGGAATTCCTACGAGCAGTACTTC. Residues: CATSQQGNSYEQYF.

Concerning this clone itself: At one end, the junction sequence differs from germline, possibly due to a read error. Other DNA sequences of this sample code for an identical CDR3. V and J are TRBV9 and TRBJ1-2; no clear D gene. The germline gives CDR1 SGDLS, CDR2 YYNGEE. CDR3 size: 12 residues. CDR3 amino acids: CASSPSNYGYTF. The DNA for the CDR3 is TGTGCCAGCAGCCCCTCTAATTATGGCTACACCTTC.

Here the CDR3 reads CSVESGSSYEQYF. CDR3 nucleotide sequence: TGCAGCGTTGAATCGGGTAGCTCCTACGAGCAGTACTTC. The chain links TRBV29-1 to TRBJ2-7; D gene uncertain. The CDR3 has 13 residues. Germline loops: CDR1 SQVTM, CDR2 ANQGSEA. V was cut by 2 bases and J by 0 bases, with 8 bases left in between.

This chain connects TRBV2 to TRBJ2-5; 8 positions match TRBD1. Germline V gene sequence: CDR1 SNHLY, CDR2 FYNNEI. This CDR3 is built from 14 residues. V dropped 5 bases and J dropped 4; count of bases not matched to a gene: 6. The CDR3 DNA is TGTGCCAGCAGTTTCCAGGGGGCGAGAGAGACCCAGTACTTC. Residues: CASSFQGARETQYF.

This clone came up a few times. The V and J genes are TRBV12-3 or TRBV12-4 and TRBJ2-3, with D possibly TRBD1 on 5 matching bases. CDR3 length: 13 amino acids. The V end lost 2 bases, the J end lost 10 bases, and 13 bases lay between the germline ends. As DNA, the CDR3 is TGTGCCAGCAGTTTATCTGTGGACATACCGCAGTATTTT. It is translated as CASSLSVDIPQYF.

CDR3 in DNA: TGCGCCAGTGCCGGGACAGCCTTGGGCGAGCAGTACTTC. Translating it yields CASAGTALGEQYF. V and J are TRBV10-1 and TRBJ2-7; 7 bases line up with TRBD1. This CDR3 has 13 residues. Per germline, CDR1 WNHNN and CDR2 SYGVQD (reference sequence). With 9 bases clipped from V and 6 bases from J, the junction kept 11 bases outside the gene matches.

In this sample, this clone turned up once. The rearrangement joins TRBV19 to TRBJ2-1, with TRBD1 as a possible D gene (6 bases). With 7 bases removed from V and 10 bases from J, the gap between germline ends came to 20 bases. The CDR3 runs to 14 residues. Germline assignment: CDR1 LNHDA and CDR2 SQIVND (reference sequence). CDR3 residues: CASTYRQVSKEQFF. CDR3 coding DNA: TGTGCCAGTACCTACCGACAGGTTTCAAAGGAGCAGTTCTTC.

The chain carries TRBV30 and TRBJ1-3; D unclear. Trimming removed 2 bases at V and 2 bases at J, with 7 bases between. CDR3 length: 13 residues. CDR1 is GTSNPN, CDR2 SVGIG, per germline (reference sequence). CDR3 sequence reads: CAWSSSAGNTIYF. In DNA, the CDR3 is TGTGCCTGGAGTTCCAGTGCTGGAAACACCATATATTTT.

V is TRBV6-6 and J is TRBJ2-5; maybe TRBD1 (7 bases). The CDR3 runs 14 residues. The V gene's germline CDR1 is MNHNY and CDR2 SVGAGI (reference sequence). Trimming stripped 7 bases from V and 0 bases from J, with 12 bases between. CDR3 amino acids: CASKGGTDQETQYF. CDR3 DNA sequence: TGTGCCAGCAAAGGAGGGACAGACCAAGAGACCCAGTACTTC.

The chain has TRBV7-9 and TRBJ1-1, with 11 bases that match TRBD1. This CDR3 contains 15 residues. Germline V lookup: CDR1 SEHNR, CDR2 FQNEAQ (reference sequence). Losses at the gene ends were 3 bases for V and 7 bases for J; bases not matched to a gene: 7. DNA of the CDR3: TGTGCCAGCAGCTTTGGACAGGGGGCTTTCTATGAAGCTTTCTTT. Residues: CASSFGQGAFYEAFF. Combining the CDR3 with reference TRBV7-9 and TRBJ1-1 gives the whole variable domain DTGVSQNPRHKITKRGQNVTFRCDPISEHNRLYWYRQTLGQGPEFLTYFQNEAQLEKSRLLSDRFSAERPKGSFSTLEIQRTEQGDSAMYLCASSFGQGAFYEAFFGQGTRLTVV.

The rearrangement uses TRBV5-1 and TRBJ1-1; TRBD1 agrees at 8 bases. CDR3 length: 15 amino acids. Germline loops: CDR1 SGHRS, CDR2 YFSETQ. The ends lost 5 bases at V and 1 base at J; junction bases unmatched: 7. The CDR3 is CASSTTGAENTEAFF. CDR3 sequence (DNA): TGCGCCAGCAGTACGACAGGGGCGGAGAACACTGAAGCTTTCTTT.

This rearrangement joins TRBV4-1 to TRBJ2-7, with D uncertain. Trimming cost V 0 bases and J 6 bases, with 15 bases left between them. Germline CDR1 reads MGHRA; CDR2 reads YSYEKL. The CDR3 length is 15 residues. Here the CDR3 reads CASSQDRGSRPEQYF. Here the CDR3 DNA reads TGCGCCAGCAGCCAAGATCGCGGCAGCCGGCCCGAGCAGTACTTC.